This T cell receptor beta chain was recorded in a study of T cells after posttransplantation cyclophosphamide. Method: immunoSEQ multiplex PCR; TCRdb's copy keeps in-frame clones and lacks some. The table records about 43,000 clones, roughly 88% of them present only once. Treatment was busulfan-fludarabine conditioning, a marrow graft, and cyclophosphamide on days +3 and +4. V lost 1 base to trimming and J lost 3 bases, with 9 bases between them. CDR1 and CDR2 from the germline V gene are SEHNR and FQNEAQ (reference sequence). CDR3 length: 15 amino acids. The source of this sequence is a male patient between 60 and 69 years old who received an allogeneic stem cell transplant from a related donor and was CMV-positive. The graft donor may have contributed some T cells. The rearrangement links TRBV7-9 to TRBJ1-4; weak D call: TRBD1 (6 bases). Material: PBMCs, obtained about 60 days after allogeneic stem cell transplant with posttransplant cyclophosphamide. Written as DNA, the CDR3 is TGTGCCAGCAGCTTAGTGGGGGCATCTAATGAAAAACTGTTTTTT. Translated: CASSLVGASNEKLFF.